Listed below are T cell receptor beta chains from one sample, sequenced in a study of blood T cell repertoires in COVID-19. Libraries were prepared by immunoSEQ multiplex PCR; TCRdb keeps only in-frame clonotypes and omits some of them. Of around 130,000 clones detected, around 84% appear once; the ten largest clones hold about 2.2%. The sequenced sample was PBMCs or T cells enriched from blood (not recorded which). The source is a man aged 35 to 55 with acute COVID-19. CDR3s include the opening cysteine and the closing phenylalanine or tryptophan. The D gene is left open where the match is weak. A clone size is listed for some rows: how often the clone was seen (once, few, many), or a class if it is expanded.

>11|NA|TRBV29-1|NA|TRBJ1-4
CSVSYGEKLFF
TGCAGCGTTTCTTACGGTGAAAAACTGTTTTTT
>14|NA|TRBV5-1|TRBD1|TRBJ1-1
CASSPGQGATEAFF
TGCGCCAGCAGCCCAGGACAGGGGGCAACTGAAGCTTTCTTT
>14|NA|TRBV19|TRBD1|TRBJ1-2
CASSMGQGPYGYTF
TGTGCCAGTAGTATGGGACAGGGCCCCTATGGCTACACCTTC
>13|once|TRBV19|NA|TRBJ1-1
CAVDQGHNTEAFF
TGTGCCGTTGATCAGGGGCACAACACTGAAGCTTTCTTT
>17|NA|TRBV7-9|NA|TRBJ1-3
CASSFLGPASSGNTIYF
TGTGCCAGCAGCTTTTTGGGTCCAGCGAGCTCTGGAAACACCATATATTTT
>15|NA|TRBV4-2|TRBD2|TRBJ2-3
CASRGGVRLTDTQYF
TGTGCCAGCAGGGGGGGGGTACGGCTCACAGATACGCAGTATTTT
>12|few|TRBV11-2|TRBD2|TRBJ2-1
CASSSSGIEQFF
TGTGCCAGCAGCTCTAGCGGGATTGAGCAGTTCTTC
>12|NA|TRBV19|TRBD1|TRBJ2-7
CASGTGIYEQYF
TGTGCCAGTGGGACAGGGATCTACGAGCAGTACTTC
>15|NA|TRBV5-1|TRBD1|TRBJ2-1
CASSLGTGNYNEQFF
TGCGCCAGCAGCTTAGGGACAGGGAACTACAATGAGCAGTTCTTC
>12|NA|TRBV29-1|NA|TRBJ2-3
CSVPEEPDTQYF
TGCAGCGTTCCAGAGGAACCAGATACGCAGTATTTT
>15|few|TRBV28|TRBD2|TRBJ2-7
CASSSGLAGGREQYF
TGTGCCAGCAGTTCCGGACTAGCGGGAGGTCGCGAGCAGTACTTC
>15|NA|TRBV13|NA|TRBJ2-2
CASSFEPVPIGELFF
TGTGCCAGCAGCTTTGAACCGGTCCCCATCGGGGAGCTGTTTTTT
>14|NA|TRBV11-2|NA|TRBJ1-6
CASSWAFDNSPLHF
TGTGCCAGCAGCTGGGCCTTTGATAATTCACCCCTCCACTTT
>15|NA|TRBV6-5|TRBD1|TRBJ1-6
CASSTGTGGRSPLHF
TGTGCCAGCAGTACTGGGACAGGGGGTCGCTCACCCCTCCACTTT
>14|NA|TRBV5-1|NA|TRBJ2-2
CASSGGQNTGELFF
TGCGCCAGCAGCGGGGGACAGAACACCGGGGAGCTGTTTTTT
>14|few|TRBV28|TRBD1|TRBJ1-6
CAIPGQGSNSPLHF
TGTGCCATACCCGGACAGGGCTCGAATTCACCCCTCCACTTT
>16|NA|TRBV5-1|TRBD2|TRBJ2-2
CASSLPSGRSAGELFF
TGCGCCAGCAGCTTGCCTAGCGGGAGGAGTGCCGGGGAGCTGTTTTTT
>12|NA|TRBV7-8|NA|TRBJ1-1
CASSSRDTEAFF
TGTGCCAGCAGCTCGAGAGACACTGAAGCTTTCTTT
>14|NA|TRBV7-9|TRBD1|TRBJ1-1
CASSPQGPDTEAFF
TGTGCCAGCAGCCCACAGGGGCCTGACACTGAAGCTTTCTTT
>11|NA|TRBV2|NA|TRBJ1-2
CASSDEAGYTF
TGTGCCAGCAGTGACGAGGCGGGCTACACCTTC
>14|NA|TRBV30|TRBD1|TRBJ1-2
CAWSVGGTGPGYTF
TGTGCCTGGAGTGTTGGGGGGACAGGGCCTGGCTACACCTTC
>16|NA|TRBV15|TRBD1|TRBJ1-5
CATSRDRGQGDQPQHF
TGTGCCACCAGCAGAGATCGAGGACAGGGGGATCAGCCCCAGCATTTT